This entry describes one T cell receptor beta chain. Sorted populations were all over 95% pure. CDR1 and CDR2 (germline): SGHTA, FQGNSA. The CDR3 is 16 residues long. V lost 5 bases to trimming and J lost 3 bases; unmatched junction nucleotides: 8. The data originate from a study of beta chain features in type 1 diabetes. The sequenced template was cDNA made from the entire isolated RNA. TCRdb's table, derived via immunoSEQ multiplex PCR, lists solely in-frame clones and lacks some. The data show 900,000 or so clones, 15% to 20% seen once. The sequence was obtained from a woman aged 18-29 years in good health. Material: naive CD4+ T cells from blood. V is TRBV7-2 and J is TRBJ2-3, with TRBD2 matching 10 bases. The CDR3 protein is CASSEGASGRTDTQYF. The CDR3 DNA reads as TGTGCCAGCAGCGAGGGCGCTAGCGGGAGAACAGATACGCAGTATTTT.